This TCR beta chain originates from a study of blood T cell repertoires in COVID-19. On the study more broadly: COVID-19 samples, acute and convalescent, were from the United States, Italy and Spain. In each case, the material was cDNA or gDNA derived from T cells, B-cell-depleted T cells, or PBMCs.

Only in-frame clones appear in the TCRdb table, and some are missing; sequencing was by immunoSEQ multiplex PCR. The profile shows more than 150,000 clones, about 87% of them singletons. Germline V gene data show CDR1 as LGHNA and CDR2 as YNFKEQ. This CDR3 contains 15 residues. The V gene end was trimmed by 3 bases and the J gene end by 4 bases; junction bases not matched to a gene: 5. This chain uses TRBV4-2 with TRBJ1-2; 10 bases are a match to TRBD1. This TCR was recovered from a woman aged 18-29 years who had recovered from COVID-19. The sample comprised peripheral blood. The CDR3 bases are TGTGCCAGCAGCCACTCGGGACAGGGGTCCTATGGCTACACCTTC. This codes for CASSHSGQGSYGYTF.